These T cell receptor beta chains were read from a single sample in a study of blood T cell repertoires in COVID-19. Generated by immunoSEQ multiplex PCR, the TCRdb table keeps only in-frame clones and is missing some. Among some 500,000 clones listed, roughly 91% were seen once. Specimen: peripheral blood. These receptors all come from a woman between 50 and 59 years old with COVID-19, enrolled during active disease. CDR3s include the opening cysteine and the closing phenylalanine or tryptophan. Each record gives: D gene, J gene, clone size, V gene, CDR3 protein, CDR3 DNA. The D gene is left open where the match is weak. Rows may omit the clone size; those that give it use once, few, many or a size class.

NA,TRBJ2-7,NA,TRBV5-4,CASSSTGIPSREQYF,TGTGCCAGCAGCTCCACCGGGATCCCCTCTCGCGAGCAGTACTTC
NA,TRBJ1-4,NA,TRBV30,CAWNGYATNEKLFF,TGTGCCTGGAACGGTTATGCAACTAATGAAAAACTGTTTTTT
NA,TRBJ2-5,NA,TRBV30,CAWTTGKAGRNQYF,TGTGCCTGGACAACCGGGAAGGCAGGGAGGAACCAGTACTTC
NA,TRBJ2-2,NA,TRBV28,CASSLSGIRVGELFF,TGTGCCAGCAGTTTGTCGGGGATACGGGTCGGGGAGCTGTTTTTT
NA,TRBJ1-4,NA,TRBV6-5,CASSSWTVNRGKLFF,TGTGCCAGCAGTTCCTGGACAGTGAATAGGGGAAAACTGTTTTTT
TRBD2,TRBJ2-5,NA,TRBV4-1,CASSPHRSGTSPKETQYF,TGCGCCAGCAGCCCCCATCGCTCCGGGACTAGCCCTAAAGAGACCCAGTACTTC
NA,TRBJ2-2,NA,TRBV5-6,CASTDTTGPRGGELFF,TGTGCCAGCACCGATACCACAGGGCCAAGAGGCGGGGAGCTGTTTTTT
TRBD2,TRBJ2-1,NA,TRBV11-3,CASSHGLAGGPSYNEQFF,TGTGCCAGCAGCCACGGACTAGCGGGGGGGCCCTCCTACAATGAGCAGTTCTTC
NA,TRBJ1-2,NA,TRBV5-5,CASSLATANYGYTF,TGTGCCAGCAGCTTGGCCACAGCAAACTATGGCTACACCTTC
NA,TRBJ2-1,NA,TRBV11-2,CASSLVGGEAYNEQFF,TGTGCCAGCAGCTTAGTTGGAGGGGAAGCTTACAATGAGCAGTTCTTC
NA,TRBJ1-4,NA,TRBV25-1,CASSDIHPANEKLFF,TGTGCCAGCAGTGACATACATCCCGCTAATGAAAAACTGTTTTTT
TRBD1,TRBJ2-7,NA,TRBV5-1,CASSSRDRPRGSYEQYF,TGCGCCAGCAGCTCCCGGGACAGGCCTAGGGGATCCTACGAGCAGTACTTC
NA,TRBJ1-2,NA,TRBV15,CATSRERGGFGYTF,TGTGCCACCAGCAGAGAAAGAGGAGGGTTTGGCTACACCTTC
NA,TRBJ2-1,NA,TRBV12-3/TRBV12-4,CASRGLDGEQFF,TGTGCCAGCCGAGGCTTAGACGGTGAGCAGTTCTTC
NA,TRBJ1-1,NA,TRBV27,CASSSPGQNTEAFF,TGTGCCAGCAGTTCGCCGGGACAGAACACTGAAGCTTTCTTT
NA,TRBJ2-3,NA,TRBV3-1/TRBV3-2,CASSHSTRNTDTQYF,TGTGCCAGCAGCCACTCTACTAGAAACACAGATACGCAGTATTTT
TRBD1,TRBJ1-2,NA,TRBV30,CAWSMGQAYGYTF,TGTGCCTGGAGTATGGGACAGGCCTATGGCTACACCTTC
NA,TRBJ2-7,NA,TRBV2,CASWRRGAYEQYF,TGTGCCAGCTGGAGGAGGGGAGCTTACGAGCAGTACTTC
NA,TRBJ1-2,NA,TRBV3-1/TRBV3-2,CASSQDRVNYGYTF,TGTGCCAGCAGCCAAGATCGGGTTAACTATGGCTACACCTTC
NA,TRBJ2-3,NA,TRBV3-1/TRBV3-2,CASSQVGGRSTDTQYF,TGTGCCAGCAGCCAAGTAGGAGGGCGTTCGACAGATACGCAGTATTTT
NA,TRBJ2-1,NA,TRBV13,CATLNPQAEQFF,TGTGCCACCCTCAACCCCCAGGCTGAGCAGTTCTTC
TRBD1,TRBJ1-1,NA,TRBV28,CASSPETGVNTEAFF,TGTGCCAGCAGTCCTGAAACAGGGGTGAACACTGAAGCTTTCTTT
NA,TRBJ1-1,NA,TRBV28,CALTFLANTEAFF,TGTGCCCTGACCTTTTTAGCGAACACTGAAGCTTTCTTT
NA,TRBJ2-7,NA,TRBV5-1,CASSLGAESSYEQYF,TGCGCCAGCAGCTTGGGGGCAGAGAGCTCCTACGAGCAGTACTTC
NA,TRBJ2-7,NA,TRBV7-8,CASSLASVSNSYEQYF,TGTGCCAGCAGCTTAGCGAGCGTCAGCAACTCGTACGAGCAGTACTTC
NA,TRBJ2-1,NA,TRBV29-1,CSVVGGALAKYNEQFF,TGCAGCGTTGTAGGGGGGGCGCTTGCTAAATACAATGAGCAGTTCTTC
TRBD1,TRBJ1-2,once,TRBV6-5,CASSYRQGGIYGYTF,TGTGCCAGCAGTTATAGGCAGGGGGGCATTTATGGCTACACCTTC
NA,TRBJ1-3,NA,TRBV18,CASSPRREASGNTIYF,TGTGCCAGCTCACCACGCAGGGAGGCGTCTGGAAACACCATATATTTT
TRBD1,TRBJ1-4,NA,TRBV5-6,CASRRTGGDEKLFF,TGTGCCAGCAGGCGGACAGGGGGGGATGAAAAACTGTTTTTT
NA,TRBJ2-2,NA,TRBV3-1/TRBV3-2,CASSHRDTGGGELFF,TGTGCCAGCAGCCATAGGGACACGGGCGGCGGGGAGCTGTTTTTT
NA,TRBJ1-1,once,TRBV30,CAWSEERDTEAFF,TGTGCCTGGAGTGAAGAGAGGGACACTGAAGCTTTCTTT
TRBD1,TRBJ2-3,NA,TRBV30,CAFGQGAIDTQYF,TGTGCCTTCGGACAGGGGGCTATAGATACGCAGTATTTT